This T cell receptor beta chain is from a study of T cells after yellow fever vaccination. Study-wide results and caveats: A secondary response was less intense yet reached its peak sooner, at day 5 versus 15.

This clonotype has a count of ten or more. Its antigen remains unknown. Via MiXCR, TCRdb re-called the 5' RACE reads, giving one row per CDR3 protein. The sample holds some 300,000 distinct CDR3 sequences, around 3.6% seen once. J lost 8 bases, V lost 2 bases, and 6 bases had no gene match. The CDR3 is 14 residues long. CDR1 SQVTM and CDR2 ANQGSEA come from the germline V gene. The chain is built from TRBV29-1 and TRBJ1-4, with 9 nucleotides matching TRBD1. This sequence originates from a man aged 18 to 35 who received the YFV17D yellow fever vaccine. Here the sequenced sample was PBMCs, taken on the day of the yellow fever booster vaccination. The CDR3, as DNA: TGCAGCGTTGAAAGGACAGGGGATGGGGAAAAACTGTTTTTT. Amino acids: CSVERTGDGEKLFF.